This TCR beta chain was identified during a study of high-grade serous ovarian cancer treatment subgroups (dated by TCRdb to the early 2020s). For context, the study as a whole: Sequencing yielded a mean of around 13,000 reads and 6,000 to 9,000 unique TCR beta rearrangements per sample. Under a laparoscopic triage algorithm, patients with high-grade serous ovarian cancer were grouped by complete gross resection or by neoadjuvant chemotherapy response, and the study profiled the TCR beta repertoires of these patients. The cohort comprised 30 patients: about ten with no residual disease after primary surgery (R0), about ten excellent NACT responders, and about ten poor NACT responders. One primary tumor sample and two metastatic tumor samples were collected from each patient, for a total of roughly 90 samples.

Details on this clone: The specificity of this receptor is unknown. No base-level quality is on record; no much larger clone is a single base apart.

High-throughput TCR profiling via ImmunoSEQ was performed on the 80 to 100 tumor samples. Per the source publication's procedure: Richness (unique productive sequences), clonality, evenness and relatedness were included as repertoire diversity metrics, and similarity between samples was assessed with the Bhattacharyya coefficient. In a sensitivity analysis, TCRs with fewer than two reads were excluded, and consistent conclusions were obtained. Here the immuneACCESS table is served through TCRdb, limited to in-frame sequences with V and J called. Missing clones are a known gap in these copies; in checked studies unresolved V genes cover under half, and the rest lacks a known reason. That table furnishes V, J and clone size, whereas the DNA furnished D and trimming. The table for this sample lists 12,000 to 15,000 clones; 80% to 90% of them were counted only once. Around 6.4% of the sample is taken by the ten largest.

Study-level results and caveats: Repertoire similarity between tumors of the same patient ranged about 0.11 to 0.79, whereas almost no similarity was seen between different patients. TCR clonal relatedness was found to be positively correlated with neoantigen level and, by trend, with copy number variation and mutation load derived from whole-genome sequencing. The TCR repertoire analyses centered on CDR3, and CDR1 and CDR2 were not analyzed. Because bulk tumor TCR sequencing provided no spatial information, insight into HGSC tumor complexity and diversity was limited.

From its cysteine to its phenylalanine, the CDR3 spans 15 amino acids. The only DNA kept is the CDR3, 45 bases in frame from the first base. V and J lose 2 bases and 3 bases, and a span of 13 bases separates them. The germline V gene encodes CDR1 SGDLS and CDR2 YYNGEE. Tumor samples were collected prior to definitive surgery or chemotherapy. The MD Anderson Biospecimen Extraction Resource handled genomic DNA extraction, while the MD Anderson Cancer Genomics Laboratory carried out the TCR sequencing. Recombination connected TRBV9 to TRBJ2-3, with TRBD2 tentatively as D gene (6 bases match). This clonotype was obtained from a human donor with high-grade serous ovarian cancer. The specimen sequenced was tumor tissue. In nucleotide form, the sequence is TGTGCCAGCAGCGTCCGAGTCGGGGGAACAGATACGCAGTATTTT. It translates as CASSVRVGGTDTQYF.